These 27 T cell receptor beta chains were all obtained from the same sample, sequenced in a study of graft-versus-host responses after intestinal transplantation. Their antigens are not known. The data were produced by immunoSEQ multiplex PCR, yet TCRdb's version contains in-frame clones alone and is incomplete. The sample has some 23,000 clones, approximately 78% seen once. Sample: unstimulated CD8+ T cells sorted from spleen or lymph node cells, taken before transplant. Receptors were obtained from a human donor who was the organ donor for an intestinal transplant.

The J gene is TRBJ2-5, the V gene TRBV2; D unresolved. Germline CDR1 reads SNHLY; CDR2 reads FYNNEI. V dropped 7 bases and J dropped 2 bases, with 8 bases sitting between them. There are 12 residues in the CDR3. As DNA, the CDR3 is TGTGCCAGCATGACCACACAAGAGACCCAGTACTTC. This translates into CASMTTQETQYF.

The chain recombines TRBV13 with TRBJ1-1; 7 positions agree with TRBD1. Per germline, CDR1 PRHDT and CDR2 FYEKMQ (reference sequence). V was pared by 3 bases and J by 0 bases, with 4 bases of the junction left unmatched. The CDR3 consists of 15 residues. The CDR3 sequence is CASSLARGMNTEAFF. CDR3 nucleotides: TGTGCCAGCAGCTTGGCCAGGGGGATGAACACTGAAGCTTTCTTT.

The chain recombines TRBV27 with TRBJ1-2; tentative D call: TRBD1 (6 bases). CDR1 MNHEY and CDR2 SMNVEV come from the germline V gene (reference sequence). The CDR3 extends over 13 amino acids. The V and J ends lost 0 bases and 8 bases respectively, with 10 bases between them. The CDR3 bases are TGTGCCAGCAGTTTATCACCAGGGGTGGGCTACACCTTC. Protein: CASSLSPGVGYTF.

The chain couples TRBV19 to TRBJ1-4; D possibly corresponds to TRBD1 (6 bases). With 3 bases removed from V and 4 bases from J, the gap between germline ends came to 9 bases. Per the germline V gene, CDR1 is LNHDA and CDR2 is SQIVND (reference sequence). The CDR3 totals 14 residues. CDR3 protein: CASSIGTNNEKLFF. In nucleotides, the CDR3 is TGTGCCAGTAGTATCGGGACAAATAATGAAAAACTGTTTTTT.

This sequence joins TRBV27 and TRBJ2-1, with 7 bases matching TRBD2. Germline CDR1 and CDR2: MNHEY and SMNVEV (reference sequence). V dropped 6 bases and J dropped 4; count of bases not matched to a gene: 6. The CDR3 is 14 residues long. The CDR3 here is CASSPGLPYNEQFF. In nucleotides, the CDR3 is TGTGCCAGCAGCCCGGGACTACCGTACAATGAGCAGTTCTTC.

The rearrangement uses TRBV7-8 and TRBJ2-2; 9 bases are a match to TRBD2. V gave up 8 bases and J gave up 5 bases; unmatched junction bases: 9. The CDR3 totals 15 residues. Germline V gene sequence: CDR1 SGHVS, CDR2 FQNEAQ. CDR3 region: CASGLAGVWTGELFF. The DNA for the CDR3 is TGTGCCAGCGGTTTAGCGGGGGTTTGGACCGGGGAGCTGTTTTTT.

The chain links TRBV2 to TRBJ2-5; a possible D gene is TRBD1 (6 bases). The germline V gene has CDR1 SNHLY and CDR2 FYNNEI. V lost 6 bases and J lost 5, with 25 bases in between. This CDR3 has 17 residues. CDR3 coding DNA: TGTGCCAGCAGACACCGGGACAACTGGAGTGGTGGTGAGACCCAGTACTTC. Protein product: CASRHRDNWSGGETQYF.

The V call is TRBV4-3, the J call TRBJ1-1; D is ambiguous. CDR3 size: 15 residues. Germline CDR1 is LGHNA and CDR2 is YSLEER. The ends were cut back, 1 base at V and 0 bases at J, with 9 bases in the middle. The CDR3: CASSQGPILNTEAFF. As DNA, the CDR3 is TGCGCCAGCAGCCAAGGTCCAATATTGAACACTGAAGCTTTCTTT.

J is TRBJ1-4 and V is TRBV10-3; D not certain. Trimming took off 4 bases at V and 0 bases at J, with 12 bases between the two ends. Per the germline V gene, CDR1 is ENHRY and CDR2 is SYGVKD. This CDR3 has 16 amino acids. The CDR3 is CAISGSDGATNEKLFF. The CDR3 DNA reads TGTGCCATCAGTGGATCGGACGGTGCAACTAATGAAAAACTGTTTTTT.

The chain uses TRBV4-1 and TRBJ1-1; the match to TRBD1 covers 11 bases. Germline trimming cut 1 base from V and 4 bases from J; bases unmatched to any gene: 2. Germline assignment: CDR1 MGHRA and CDR2 YSYEKL. The CDR3 loop spans 15 amino acids. The CDR3 nucleotides read TGCGCCAGCAGCCAAGCAGGACAGGGGGCCACTGAAGCTTTCTTT. Encoded protein: CASSQAGQGATEAFF.

V is TRBV5-8 and J is TRBJ2-2, with D perhaps matching TRBD2 (6 bases). CDR3 size: 18 residues. Trimming cost V 0 bases and J 5 bases, with 20 bases left between them. Germline CDR1 reads SGHTS; CDR2 reads YDEGEE. The chain's CDR3 is CASSLADVGGSGTGELFF. CDR3 nucleotide sequence: TGTGCCAGCAGCTTGGCTGACGTTGGAGGGAGCGGTACCGGGGAGCTGTTTTTT.

The V call is TRBV10-1, the J call TRBJ2-1, with 7 bases lining up with TRBD1. After removal of 6 bases from V and 2 bases from J, the junction contained 7 bases not matched to a gene. This CDR3 is 15 amino acids long. Germline values: CDR1 WNHNN, CDR2 SYGVQD (reference sequence). CDR3 amino acids: CASSQTGSPYNEQFF. CDR3 nucleotides: TGCGCCAGCAGCCAGACAGGGAGCCCCTACAATGAGCAGTTCTTC.

The chain joins TRBV9 to TRBJ2-1; D is possibly TRBD2 (6 bases). Germline-derived CDR1 and CDR2 are SGDLS and YYNGEE. The CDR3 covers 16 residues. V dropped 0 bases and J dropped 2 bases, with 12 bases sitting between them. The CDR3 nucleotides are TGTGCCAGCAGCGTAGGGGGACTCAGAGCCTACAATGAGCAGTTCTTC. Its protein is CASSVGGLRAYNEQFF.

CDR3 in DNA: TGTGCCAGCAGCTTAAAGGGCAGGGAAACCGGGGAGCTGTTTTTT. As protein: CASSLKGRETGELFF. J is TRBJ2-2 and V is TRBV7-9; D is possibly TRBD1 (5 bases). Trimming shortened V by 2 bases and J by 5 bases, and 12 bases separated the two germline ends. Germline V gene sequence: CDR1 SEHNR, CDR2 FQNEAQ (reference sequence). CDR3 length: 15 residues. Full variable domain (outside the CDR3, taken from reference TRBV7-9 and TRBJ2-2): DTGVSQNPRHKITKRGQNVTFRCDPISEHNRLYWYRQTLGQGPEFLTYFQNEAQLEKSRLLSDRFSAERPKGSFSTLEIQRTEQGDSAMYLCASSLKGRETGELFFGEGSRLTVL.

The chain joins TRBV5-5 to TRBJ2-3, with unresolved D. V lost 2 bases, J lost 2 bases, and 3 bases lay in between. The CDR3 loop spans 12 amino acids. Germline CDR1 is SGHKS and CDR2 is YYEKEE (reference sequence). The CDR3 bases are TGTGCCAGCAGCTTCAACACAGATACGCAGTATTTT. It yields the protein CASSFNTDTQYF.

This sequence joins TRBV2 and TRBJ2-7, with 7 bases aligning to TRBD1. CDR1 is SNHLY, CDR2 FYNNEI, per germline. V was clipped by 2 bases and J by 6 bases; unmatched bases: 7. The CDR3 spans 14 residues. DNA of the CDR3: TGTGCCAGCAGTGAAAAATTAGGGGGCCCCGAGCAGTACTTC. Its translation: CASSEKLGGPEQYF.

The genes are TRBV10-3 and TRBJ1-1; D remains unclear. This CDR3 region has 14 residues. Germline V CDR1 and CDR2: ENHRY, SYGVKD. V lost 3 bases, J lost 1 base, and 9 bases lay in between. The CDR3 sequence: CAISELGRNTEAFF. CDR3 coding DNA: TGTGCCATCAGTGAATTGGGGAGGAACACTGAAGCTTTCTTT.

The gene calls are TRBV4-3 and TRBJ1-1; a possible D gene is TRBD1 (6 bases). The germline CDR1 and CDR2 sequences are LGHNA and YSLEER. The CDR3 consists of 15 residues. Trimming pared 0 bases from V and 7 bases from J, leaving 15 bases between. CDR3 in amino acids: CASSQEVQGSFEAFF. In DNA, the CDR3 is TGCGCCAGCAGCCAAGAGGTACAGGGATCGTTTGAAGCTTTCTTT.

V gene TRBV4-1 combines with J gene TRBJ2-7; tentative D call: TRBD2 (5 bases). Deletions cut 0 bases from V and 2 bases from J, with 8 bases between. Germline CDR1 MGHRA, CDR2 YSYEKL. CDR3 length equals 14 residues. DNA for the CDR3: TGCGCCAGCAGCCAAGAAGGAGGCCCCTACGAGCAGTACTTC. Its protein product is CASSQEGGPYEQYF.

The chain couples TRBV4-1 to TRBJ2-2; D possibly corresponds to TRBD2 (5 bases). This CDR3 spans 16 amino acids. V was trimmed by 1 base and J by 1 base, leaving 10 bases between them. Germline lookup yields CDR1 MGHRA and CDR2 YSYEKL. As DNA, the CDR3 is TGCGCCAGCAGCCAAGTAAGCGGTGTGAACACCGGGGAGCTGTTTTTT. Its translation is CASSQVSGVNTGELFF.

The chain recombines TRBV19 with TRBJ1-5, with TRBD1 as a possible D gene (6 bases). The CDR3 length is 14 residues. Germline lookup yields CDR1 LNHDA and CDR2 SQIVND (reference sequence). V was trimmed by 4 bases and J by 5 bases, leaving 12 bases between them. The CDR3, as DNA: TGTGCCAGTAGTACACAGGGCATAGATCAGCCCCAGCATTTT. Amino acids: CASSTQGIDQPQHF. Full variable domain (missing parts from reference TRBV19 and TRBJ1-5): DGGITQSPKYLFRKEGQNVTLSCEQNLNHDAMYWYRQDPGQGLRLIYYSQIVNDFQKGDIAEGYSVSREKKESFPLTVTSAQKNPTAFYLCASSTQGIDQPQHFGDGTRLSIL.

This chain links TRBV6-6 with TRBJ2-2, with D possibly being TRBD2 (5 bases). Looked up from germline, CDR1 is MNHNY and CDR2 is SVGAGI (reference sequence). This CDR3 has 13 amino acids. Trimming took 7 bases from V and 6 from J, leaving 12 bases between them. CDR3 amino acids: CASNPGFAGELFF. Here the CDR3 DNA reads TGTGCCAGCAACCCGGGATTTGCCGGGGAGCTGTTTTTT.

This clone has a handful of counts. V is TRBV10-3 and J is TRBJ2-5, with 8 bases that match TRBD2. J gave up 5 bases and V 2 bases, and 4 bases lay outside the gene matches. The CDR3 length is 14 residues. Germline V gene lookup returns CDR1 ENHRY and CDR2 SYGVKD. The chain's CDR3 is CAISERGGAETQYF. In DNA form, the CDR3 reads TGTGCCATCAGTGAGCGGGGGGGCGCGGAGACCCAGTACTTC.

The DNA for the CDR3 is TGTGCCAGCAGCTCCTATGGGGCCTACAATGAGCAGTTCTTC. Amino acid sequence: CASSSYGAYNEQFF. The chain has TRBV7-9 and TRBJ2-1; no definite D call. This CDR3 region has 14 residues. Germline V gene data show CDR1 as SEHNR and CDR2 as FQNEAQ (reference sequence). V shed 4 bases and J shed 2 bases, with 9 bases lying between them. The full variable domain, completed using reference TRBV7-9 and TRBJ2-1, is DTGVSQNPRHKITKRGQNVTFRCDPISEHNRLYWYRQTLGQGPEFLTYFQNEAQLEKSRLLSDRFSAERPKGSFSTLEIQRTEQGDSAMYLCASSSYGAYNEQFFGPGTRLTVL.

The count of this clone is one. The chain couples TRBV5-4 to TRBJ2-5, with TRBD2 matching over 15 bases. The V gene end was trimmed by 4 bases and the J gene end by 3 bases; junction bases not matched to a gene: 4. The CDR3 extends over 16 amino acids. Germline V gene lookup returns CDR1 SGHNT and CDR2 YYREEE (reference sequence). CDR3 bases: TGTGCCAGCAGCCCCGGACTAGCGGGGGGGAAAGAGACCCAGTACTTC. It is translated as CASSPGLAGGKETQYF.

The genes are TRBV27 and TRBJ2-1; no firm D call. Trimming stripped 1 base from V and 0 bases from J, with 16 bases between. Germline lookup yields CDR1 MNHEY and CDR2 SMNVEV (reference sequence). The CDR3 has 18 amino acids. In nucleotides, the CDR3 is TGTGCCAGCAGTTTATATAGGAGCCTTTATAGCTCCTACAATGAGCAGTTCTTC. Translating it yields CASSLYRSLYSSYNEQFF.

The genes are TRBV2 and TRBJ2-1; D possibly uses TRBD1 or TRBD2 (5 bases each). CDR3 length equals 14 residues. Looked up from germline, CDR1 is SNHLY and CDR2 is FYNNEI. Trimming removed 7 bases from V and 0 bases from J, with 10 bases in between. The CDR3, as DNA: TGTGCCAGCAAACCCGGGACCTCCTACAATGAGCAGTTCTTC. It yields the protein CASKPGTSYNEQFF.